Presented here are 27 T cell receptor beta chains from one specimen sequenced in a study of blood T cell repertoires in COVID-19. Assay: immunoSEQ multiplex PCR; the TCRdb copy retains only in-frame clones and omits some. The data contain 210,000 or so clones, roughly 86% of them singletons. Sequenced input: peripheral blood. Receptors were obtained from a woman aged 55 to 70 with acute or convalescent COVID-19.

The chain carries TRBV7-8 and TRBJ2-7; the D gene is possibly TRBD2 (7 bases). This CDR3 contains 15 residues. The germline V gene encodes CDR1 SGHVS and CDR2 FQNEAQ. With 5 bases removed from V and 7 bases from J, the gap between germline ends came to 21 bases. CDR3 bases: TGTGCCAGCAGCCTCTGGGAGGGGGAAGGGTTGGAGCAGTACTTC. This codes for CASSLWEGEGLEQYF.

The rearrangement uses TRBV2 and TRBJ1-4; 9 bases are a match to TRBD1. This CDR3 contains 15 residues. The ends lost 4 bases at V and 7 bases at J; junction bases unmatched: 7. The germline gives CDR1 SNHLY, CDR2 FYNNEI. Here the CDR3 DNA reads TGTGCCAGCAGTGTTGAGGACAGGGGTGGTGAAAAACTGTTTTTT. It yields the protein CASSVEDRGGEKLFF.

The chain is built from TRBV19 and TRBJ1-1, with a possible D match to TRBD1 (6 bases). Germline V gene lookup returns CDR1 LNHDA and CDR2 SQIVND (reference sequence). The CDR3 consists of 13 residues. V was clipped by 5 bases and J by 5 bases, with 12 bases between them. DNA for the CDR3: TGTGCCAGTAGTTCACAGGGAGAGACTGAAGCTTTCTTT. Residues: CASSSQGETEAFF. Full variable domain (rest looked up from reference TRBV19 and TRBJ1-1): DGGITQSPKYLFRKEGQNVTLSCEQNLNHDAMYWYRQDPGQGLRLIYYSQIVNDFQKGDIAEGYSVSREKKESFPLTVTSAQKNPTAFYLCASSSQGETEAFFGQGTRLTVV.

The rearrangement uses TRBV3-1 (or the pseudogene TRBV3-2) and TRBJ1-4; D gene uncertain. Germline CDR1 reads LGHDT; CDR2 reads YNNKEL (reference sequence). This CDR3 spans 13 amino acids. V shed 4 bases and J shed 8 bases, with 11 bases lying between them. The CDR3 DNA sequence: TGTGCCAGCAGCCCTTACGGGGAGGAAAAACTGTTTTTT. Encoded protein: CASSPYGEEKLFF.

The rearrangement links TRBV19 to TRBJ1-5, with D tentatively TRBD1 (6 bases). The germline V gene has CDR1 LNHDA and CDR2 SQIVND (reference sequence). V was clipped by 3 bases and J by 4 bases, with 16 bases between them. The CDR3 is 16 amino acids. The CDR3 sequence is CASSIRGRGENQPQHF. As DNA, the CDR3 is TGTGCCAGTAGTATCCGCGGCAGGGGAGAAAATCAGCCCCAGCATTTT.

Here the CDR3 DNA reads TGTGCCAGCAGTTTTTTTGGGACAGGGGGCTACAATGAGCAGTTCTTC. This translates into CASSFFGTGGYNEQFF. The chain carries TRBV28 and TRBJ2-1, with 11 bases identical to TRBD1. The CDR3 spans 16 residues. The germline V gene has CDR1 MDHEN and CDR2 SYDVKM. With 3 bases clipped from V and 3 bases from J, the junction kept 4 bases outside the gene matches.

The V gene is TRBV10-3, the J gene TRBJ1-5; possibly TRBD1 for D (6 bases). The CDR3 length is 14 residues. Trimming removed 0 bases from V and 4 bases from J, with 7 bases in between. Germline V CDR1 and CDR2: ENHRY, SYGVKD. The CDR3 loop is CAISESTGNQPQHF. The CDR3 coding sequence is TGTGCCATCAGTGAGTCGACAGGAAATCAGCCCCAGCATTTT.

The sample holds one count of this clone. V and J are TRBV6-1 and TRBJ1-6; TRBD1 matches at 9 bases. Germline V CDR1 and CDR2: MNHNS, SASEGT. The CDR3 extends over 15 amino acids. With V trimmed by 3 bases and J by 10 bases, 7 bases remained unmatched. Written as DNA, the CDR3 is TGTGCCAGCAGTGAGCACAGGGGGCGCGGGTCACCCCTCCACTTT. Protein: CASSEHRGRGSPLHF.

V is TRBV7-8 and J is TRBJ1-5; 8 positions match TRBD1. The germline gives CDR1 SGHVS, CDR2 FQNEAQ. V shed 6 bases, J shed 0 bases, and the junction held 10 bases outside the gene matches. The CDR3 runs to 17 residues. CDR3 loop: CASRLGQGTYSNQPQHF. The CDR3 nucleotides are TGTGCCAGCAGACTTGGACAGGGCACATATAGCAATCAGCCCCAGCATTTT.

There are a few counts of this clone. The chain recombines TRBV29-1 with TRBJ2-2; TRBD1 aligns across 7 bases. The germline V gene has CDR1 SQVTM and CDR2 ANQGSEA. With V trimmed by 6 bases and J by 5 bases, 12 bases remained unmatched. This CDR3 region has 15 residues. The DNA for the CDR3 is TGCAGCGTGAAATTACCGGGACAGCGAACCGGGGAGCTGTTTTTT. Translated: CSVKLPGQRTGELFF.

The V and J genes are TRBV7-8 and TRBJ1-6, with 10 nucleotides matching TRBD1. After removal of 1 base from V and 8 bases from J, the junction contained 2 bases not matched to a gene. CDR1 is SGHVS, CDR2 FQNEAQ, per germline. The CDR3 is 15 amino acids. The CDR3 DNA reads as TGTGCCAGCAGCTTAGAGGGACAGGGGTATTCACCCCTCCACTTT. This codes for CASSLEGQGYSPLHF. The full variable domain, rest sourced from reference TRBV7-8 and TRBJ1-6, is GAGVSQSPRYKVAKRGQDVALRCDPISGHVSLFWYQQALGQGPEFLTYFQNEAQLDKSGLPSDRFFAERPEGSVSTLKIQRTQQEDSAVYLCASSLEGQGYSPLHFGNGTRLTVT.

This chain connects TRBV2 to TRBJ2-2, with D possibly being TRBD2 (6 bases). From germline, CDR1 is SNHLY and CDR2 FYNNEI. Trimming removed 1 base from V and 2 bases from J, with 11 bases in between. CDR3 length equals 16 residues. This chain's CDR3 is CASSEGRGINTGELFF. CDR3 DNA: TGTGCCAGCAGTGAAGGTCGGGGGATTAACACCGGGGAGCTGTTTTTT.

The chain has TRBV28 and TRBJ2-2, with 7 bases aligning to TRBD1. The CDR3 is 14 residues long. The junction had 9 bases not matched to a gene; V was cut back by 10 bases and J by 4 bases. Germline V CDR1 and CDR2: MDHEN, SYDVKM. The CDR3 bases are TGTGCCACTCTGGACAGGACGGTCACCGGGGAGCTGTTTTTT. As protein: CATLDRTVTGELFF.

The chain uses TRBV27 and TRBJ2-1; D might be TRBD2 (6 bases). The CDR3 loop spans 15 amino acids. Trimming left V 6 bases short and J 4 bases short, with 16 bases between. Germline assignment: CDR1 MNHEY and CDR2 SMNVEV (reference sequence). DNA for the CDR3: TGTGCCAGCAGCCGTAGCGGAGACGGGTACAATGAGCAGTTCTTC. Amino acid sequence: CASSRSGDGYNEQFF.

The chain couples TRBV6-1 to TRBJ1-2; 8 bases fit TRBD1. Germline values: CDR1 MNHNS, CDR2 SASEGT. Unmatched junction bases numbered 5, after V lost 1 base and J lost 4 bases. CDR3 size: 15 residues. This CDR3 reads CASSEGTGQAYGYTF. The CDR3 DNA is TGTGCCAGCAGTGAAGGTACGGGACAGGCCTATGGCTACACCTTC.

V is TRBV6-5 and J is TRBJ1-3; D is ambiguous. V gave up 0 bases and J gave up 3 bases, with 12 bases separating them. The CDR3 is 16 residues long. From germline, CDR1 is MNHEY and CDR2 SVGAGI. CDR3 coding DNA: TGTGCCAGCAGTTACTCGAAGTCTGGAGATGGAAACACCATATATTTT. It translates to CASSYSKSGDGNTIYF.

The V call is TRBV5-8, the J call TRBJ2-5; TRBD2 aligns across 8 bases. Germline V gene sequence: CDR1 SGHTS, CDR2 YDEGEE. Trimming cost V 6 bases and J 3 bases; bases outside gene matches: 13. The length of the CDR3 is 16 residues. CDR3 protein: CASNIIGRGAKETQYF. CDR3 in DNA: TGTGCCAGCAACATAATCGGGCGGGGGGCTAAAGAGACCCAGTACTTC.

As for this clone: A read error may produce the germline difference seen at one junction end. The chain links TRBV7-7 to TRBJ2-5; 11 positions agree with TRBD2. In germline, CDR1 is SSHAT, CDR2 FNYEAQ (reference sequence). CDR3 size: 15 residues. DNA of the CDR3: TGTGCTAGCAGCTTAGTACTAGCGGGGGCAGAGACCCAGTACTTC. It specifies CASSLVLAGAETQYF.

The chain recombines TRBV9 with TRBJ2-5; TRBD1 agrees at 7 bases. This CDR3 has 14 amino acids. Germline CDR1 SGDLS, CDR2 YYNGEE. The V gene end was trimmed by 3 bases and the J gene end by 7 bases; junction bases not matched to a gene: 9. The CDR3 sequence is CASSAGTARGTQYF. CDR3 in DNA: TGTGCCAGCAGCGCCGGGACAGCCCGCGGGACCCAGTACTTC. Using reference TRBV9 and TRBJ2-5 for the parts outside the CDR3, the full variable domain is DSGVTQTPKHLITATGQRVTLRCSPRSGDLSVYWYQQSLDQGLQFLIQYYNGEERAKGNILERFSAQQFPDLHSELNLSSLELGDSALYFCASSAGTARGTQYFGPGTRLLVL.

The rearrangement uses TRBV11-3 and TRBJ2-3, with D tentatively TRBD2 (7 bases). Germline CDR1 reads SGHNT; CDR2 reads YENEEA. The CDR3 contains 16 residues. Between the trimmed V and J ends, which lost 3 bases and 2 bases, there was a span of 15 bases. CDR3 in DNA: TGTGCCAGCAGCTTGGGGGGGCAACCCCTCACAGATACGCAGTATTTT. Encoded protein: CASSLGGQPLTDTQYF.

The CDR3 bases are TGTGCCAGCAGACCAAGCGGGACGGCATACGAGCAGTACTTC. Its translation: CASRPSGTAYEQYF. This chain links TRBV6-6 with TRBJ2-7; TRBD2 aligns across 7 bases. The CDR3 extends over 14 amino acids. CDR1 and CDR2 (germline): MNHNY, SVGAGI (reference sequence). J was trimmed by 4 bases and V by 6 bases; bases with no gene match: 9.

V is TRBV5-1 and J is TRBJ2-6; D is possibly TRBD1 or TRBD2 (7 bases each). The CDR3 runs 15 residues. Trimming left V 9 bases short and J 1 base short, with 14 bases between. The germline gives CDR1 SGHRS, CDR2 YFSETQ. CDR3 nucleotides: TGCGCCACCAGGGGGGGAGTGTCTGGGGCCAACGTCCTGACTTTC. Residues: CATRGGVSGANVLTF. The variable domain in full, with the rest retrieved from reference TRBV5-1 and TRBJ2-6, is KAGVTQTPRYLIKTRGQQVTLSCSPISGHRSVSWYQQTPGQGLQFLFEYFSETQRNKGNFPGRFSGRQFSNSRSEMNVSTLELGDSALYLCATRGGVSGANVLTFGAGSRLTVL.

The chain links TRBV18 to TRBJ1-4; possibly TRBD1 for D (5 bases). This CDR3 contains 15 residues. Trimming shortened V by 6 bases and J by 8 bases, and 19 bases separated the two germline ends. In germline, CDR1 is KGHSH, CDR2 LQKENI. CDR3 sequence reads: CASSPVQGRKEKLFF. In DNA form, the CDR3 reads TGTGCCAGCTCCCCGGTCCAGGGAAGGAAGGAAAAACTGTTTTTT.

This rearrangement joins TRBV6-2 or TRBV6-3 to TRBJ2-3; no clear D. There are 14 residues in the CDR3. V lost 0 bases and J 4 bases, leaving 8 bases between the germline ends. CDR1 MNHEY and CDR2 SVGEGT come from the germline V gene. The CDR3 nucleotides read TGTGCCAGCAGTTACTCGTGGGCCCCAGATACGCAGTATTTT. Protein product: CASSYSWAPDTQYF.

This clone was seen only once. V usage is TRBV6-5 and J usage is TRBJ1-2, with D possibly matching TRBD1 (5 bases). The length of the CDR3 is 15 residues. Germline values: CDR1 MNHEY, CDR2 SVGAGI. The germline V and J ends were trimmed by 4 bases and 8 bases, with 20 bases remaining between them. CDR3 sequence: CASSFIQGGRRGYTF. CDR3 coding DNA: TGTGCCAGCAGTTTTATCCAGGGAGGAAGGAGGGGCTACACCTTC.

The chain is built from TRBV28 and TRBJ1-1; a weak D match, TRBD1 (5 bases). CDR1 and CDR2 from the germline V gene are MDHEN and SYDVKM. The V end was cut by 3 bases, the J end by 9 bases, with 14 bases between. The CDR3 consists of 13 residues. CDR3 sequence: CASSLAGGGKAFF. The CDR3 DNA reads TGTGCCAGCAGTTTGGCCGGCGGGGGTAAAGCTTTCTTT.

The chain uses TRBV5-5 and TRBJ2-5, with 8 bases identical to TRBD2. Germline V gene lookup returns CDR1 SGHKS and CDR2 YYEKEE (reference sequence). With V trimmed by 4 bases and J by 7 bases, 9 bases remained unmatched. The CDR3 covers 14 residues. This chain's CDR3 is CASSNPGLVGTQYF. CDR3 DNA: TGTGCCAGCAGCAACCCGGGACTAGTGGGGACCCAGTACTTC.